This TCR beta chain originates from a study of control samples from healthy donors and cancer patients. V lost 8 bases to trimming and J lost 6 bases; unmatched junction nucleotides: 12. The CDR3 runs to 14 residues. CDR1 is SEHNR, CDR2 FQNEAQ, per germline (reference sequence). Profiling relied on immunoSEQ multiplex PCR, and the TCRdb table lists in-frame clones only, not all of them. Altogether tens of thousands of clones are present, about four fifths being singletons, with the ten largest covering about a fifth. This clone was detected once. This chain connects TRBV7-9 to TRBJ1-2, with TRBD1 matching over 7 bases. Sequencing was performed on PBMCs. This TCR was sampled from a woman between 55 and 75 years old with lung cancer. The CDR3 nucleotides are TGTGCCAGCGACCACGACAGGGTAGGGCATGGCTACACCTTC. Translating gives CASDHDRVGHGYTF.